This passage covers 24 T cell receptor beta chains from one sample sequenced in a study of blood T cell repertoires in COVID-19. The table came from immunoSEQ multiplex PCR; TCRdb's copy has only in-frame clones and leaves some out. The table shows about 190,000 clones, with about four fifths occurring only once. Sequencing was carried out using peripheral blood. Receptors originate from a man aged 50 to 60 with active or convalescent COVID-19.

V is TRBV12-3 or TRBV12-4 and J is TRBJ2-1; 7 bases match TRBD1. V was clipped by 3 bases and J by 11 bases; unmatched bases: 7. The CDR3 totals 13 residues. CDR3 sequence reads: CASSLADRVQQFF. The CDR3 region has the DNA TGTGCCAGCAGTTTGGCAGACAGGGTTCAGCAGTTCTTC.

This clone showed up just once. The chain carries TRBV7-2 and TRBJ2-1, with TRBD1 identical over 10 bases. In germline, CDR1 is SGHTA, CDR2 FQGNSA. The CDR3 contains 15 residues. Unmatched junction bases numbered 5, after V lost 5 bases and J lost 4 bases. CDR3 DNA: TGTGCCAGCAGCCTGGACAGGGGGACATACAATGAGCAGTTCTTC. Encoded protein: CASSLDRGTYNEQFF. The full variable domain, its missing parts supplied by reference TRBV7-2 and TRBJ2-1, is GAGVSQSPSNKVTEKGKDVELRCDPISGHTALYWYRQSLGQGLEFLIYFQGNSAPDKSGLPSDRFSAERTGGSVSTLTIQRTQQEDSAVYLCASSLDRGTYNEQFFGPGTRLTVL.

V is TRBV6-5 and J is TRBJ2-7, with a tentative D call TRBD1 (5 bases). Trimming removed 6 bases from V and 5 bases from J, with 14 bases in between. Germline assignment: CDR1 MNHEY and CDR2 SVGAGI. The CDR3 consists of 13 residues. The CDR3 sequence: CASSDGQYHEQYF. CDR3 in DNA: TGTGCCAGCAGCGACGGACAATACCACGAGCAGTACTTC.

This clone was counted only a few times. V is TRBV9 and J is TRBJ1-2; 8 bases are a match to TRBD1. The CDR3 contains 13 residues. Germline-derived CDR1 and CDR2 are SGDLS and YYNGEE. With 4 bases clipped from V and 6 bases from J, the junction kept 5 bases outside the gene matches. The CDR3 loop is CASSPSGGNGYTF. Written as DNA, the CDR3 is TGTGCCAGCAGCCCCTCAGGGGGCAATGGCTACACCTTC. The entire variable domain, with the rest obtained from reference TRBV9 and TRBJ1-2, is as follows: DSGVTQTPKHLITATGQRVTLRCSPRSGDLSVYWYQQSLDQGLQFLIQYYNGEERAKGNILERFSAQQFPDLHSELNLSSLELGDSALYFCASSPSGGNGYTFGSGTRLTVV.

V is TRBV24-1 and J is TRBJ2-1; 7 nucleotides align to TRBD1. CDR1 and CDR2 (germline): KGHDR, SFDVKD. The V segment lost 4 bases and the J segment 9 bases; nucleotides outside the gene matches: 8. The CDR3 runs to 14 residues. CDR3 nucleotides: TGTGCCACCAGTGACCACACAGGGGCGGGTGAGCAGTTCTTC. This gives the protein CATSDHTGAGEQFF.

The J gene is TRBJ1-2, the V gene TRBV30, with D uncertain. V lost 0 bases and J 7 bases, leaving 6 bases between the germline ends. CDR3 length: 11 residues. The germline gives CDR1 GTSNPN, CDR2 SVGIG (reference sequence). The CDR3 sequence is CAWSVWSGYTF. The CDR3 coding sequence is TGTGCCTGGAGTGTCTGGAGTGGCTACACCTTC.

J is TRBJ1-3 and V is TRBV9, with 7 bases matching TRBD1. There are 14 residues in the CDR3. Unmatched junction bases numbered 2, after V lost 0 bases and J lost 5 bases. Germline CDR1 SGDLS, CDR2 YYNGEE. The CDR3 here is CASSVEGARNTIYF. The CDR3 coding sequence is TGTGCCAGCAGCGTAGAGGGGGCTCGAAACACCATATATTTT. The full variable domain, completed using reference TRBV9 and TRBJ1-3, is DSGVTQTPKHLITATGQRVTLRCSPRSGDLSVYWYQQSLDQGLQFLIQYYNGEERAKGNILERFSAQQFPDLHSELNLSSLELGDSALYFCASSVEGARNTIYFGEGSWLTVV.

The chain uses TRBV6-5 and TRBJ2-3, with TRBD1 as a possible D gene (5 bases). Trimming took 10 bases from V and 2 from J, leaving 16 bases between them. Per the germline V gene, CDR1 is MNHEY and CDR2 is SVGAGI. The CDR3 runs to 14 residues. CDR3 loop: CANSQAGNTDTQYF. In DNA form, the CDR3 reads TGTGCCAATTCCCAGGCAGGGAACACAGATACGCAGTATTTT.

The chain recombines TRBV11-3 with TRBJ2-1; maybe TRBD2 (5 bases). The V and J ends lost 1 base and 9 bases respectively, with 13 bases between them. The CDR3 contains 14 residues. In germline, CDR1 is SGHNT, CDR2 YENEEA. CDR3 DNA sequence: TGTGCCAGCAGCTTAGTGGCTAGCTCGGGTGAGCAGTTCTTC. This sequence encodes CASSLVASSGEQFF.

CDR3 nucleotide sequence: TGTGCCAGCAGCCAAAACAGGGGAGGTACCGGGGAGCTGTTTTTT. Encoded protein: CASSQNRGGTGELFF. The V call is TRBV3-1 (or the pseudogene TRBV3-2), the J call TRBJ2-2, with a tentative D call TRBD1 (7 bases). Germline V gene sequence: CDR1 LGHDT, CDR2 YNNKEL (reference sequence). This CDR3 region has 15 residues. The V end was cut by 2 bases, the J end by 5 bases, with 12 bases between.

V gene TRBV27 combines with J gene TRBJ2-2, with a possible D match to TRBD1 (6 bases). CDR1 MNHEY and CDR2 SMNVEV come from the germline V gene (reference sequence). V dropped 3 bases and J dropped 1 base, with 12 bases sitting between them. The CDR3 loop spans 16 amino acids. CDR3 residues: CASSLPQGLNTGELFF. CDR3 nucleotide sequence: TGTGCCAGCAGTTTGCCACAGGGCCTGAACACCGGGGAGCTGTTTTTT.

The chain combines TRBV5-1 with TRBJ2-2; a possible D gene is TRBD2 (7 bases). Deletions cut 1 base from V and 5 bases from J, with 15 bases between. Germline lookup yields CDR1 SGHRS and CDR2 YFSETQ. CDR3 length equals 16 residues. CDR3 residues: CASSLRRGLGTGELFF. The CDR3 DNA follows: TGCGCCAGCAGCTTGCGGCGGGGGCTGGGAACCGGGGAGCTGTTTTTT.

For the CDR3, the DNA is TGCGCCAGCAGCCCCGGGGGACAGATCTACAATGAGCAGTTCTTC. Translated: CASSPGGQIYNEQFF. The chain carries TRBV4-3 and TRBJ2-1; D is possibly TRBD1 (7 bases). Germline V gene lookup returns CDR1 LGHNA and CDR2 YSLEER. Trimming left V 4 bases short and J 3 bases short, with 13 bases between. This CDR3 region has 15 residues.

V usage is TRBV1 and J usage is TRBJ1-5; TRBD1 was called by the table and not checked on the DNA. TRBV1 is deemed a pseudogene. The CDR3 length is 18 residues. The CDR3 loop reads CTSSCQGQDPGSNQPQHF. CDR3 sequence (DNA): TGCACCAGCAGCTGCCAGGGACAGGACCCTGGGAGCAATCAGCCCCAGCATTTT.

This chain connects TRBV25-1 to TRBJ1-1; D gene ambiguous. The germline V gene encodes CDR1 MGHDK and CDR2 SYGVNS. The length of the CDR3 is 9 residues. The V and J ends lost 7 bases and 8 bases respectively, with 5 bases between them. CDR3 sequence (DNA): TGTGCCAGCATAATAGAAGCTTTCTTT. Its protein is CASIIEAFF.

The DNA for the CDR3 is TGTGCCAGCAGCCGTGGGACAGTTGCAACTAATGAAAAACTGTTTTTT. Translating it yields CASSRGTVATNEKLFF. The chain combines TRBV6-6 with TRBJ1-4; 7 bases are shared with TRBD1. J lost 0 bases, V lost 6 bases, and 7 bases had no gene match. The germline gives CDR1 MNHNY, CDR2 SVGAGI (reference sequence). The CDR3 extends over 16 amino acids.

This clone was counted a single time. This chain uses TRBV20-1 with TRBJ2-2, with TRBD2 matching 7 bases. The germline CDR1 and CDR2 sequences are DFQATT and SNEGSKA (reference sequence). V was clipped by 3 bases and J by 6 bases; unmatched bases: 7. This CDR3 comprises 14 residues. DNA for the CDR3: TGCAGTGCTAGTGATCCGGGAGGTCCCGGGGAGCTGTTTTTT. Its protein is CSASDPGGPGELFF.

CDR3 sequence (DNA): TGTGCCAGCACTAAGACAGGGGTAGCTGAAAAACTGTTTTTT. This codes for CASTKTGVAEKLFF. The chain recombines TRBV27 with TRBJ1-4; 8 positions agree with TRBD1. The CDR3 is 14 residues long. Trimming at V came to 7 bases and at J to 7 bases, leaving 8 bases not matched to a gene. CDR1 and CDR2 from the germline V gene are MNHEY and SMNVEV (reference sequence).

The chain couples TRBV7-6 to TRBJ2-5; 9 positions match TRBD1. This CDR3 contains 15 residues. V lost 1 base, J lost 5 bases, and 5 bases stayed unmatched. Germline CDR1 and CDR2: SGHVS and FNYEAQ. Here the CDR3 DNA reads TGTGCCAGCAGCTTAGGGACAGGGGCTCGGGAGACCCAGTACTTC. Amino acids: CASSLGTGARETQYF.

The V call is TRBV10-3, the J call TRBJ2-1; 7 nucleotides align to TRBD1. V shed 10 bases and J 6 bases; nucleotides not matched to a gene: 12. The V gene's germline CDR1 is ENHRY and CDR2 SYGVKD. This CDR3 is 14 amino acids long. CDR3 nucleotide sequence: TGTGCCACGCTTGAACAGGGGAAGGGCAATGAGCAGTTCTTC. It translates to CATLEQGKGNEQFF.

The sample holds one count of this clone. The chain carries TRBV19 and TRBJ2-3, with TRBD1 matching 9 bases. V lost 3 bases, J lost 3 bases, and 7 bases stayed unmatched. Looked up from germline, CDR1 is LNHDA and CDR2 is SQIVND (reference sequence). CDR3 size: 16 residues. As DNA, the CDR3 is TGTGCCAGTAGTATCAGACCCGGGACAGGGACAGATACGCAGTATTTT. Protein product: CASSIRPGTGTDTQYF. Based on the CDR3 plus reference TRBV19 and TRBJ2-3, the full variable domain is DGGITQSPKYLFRKEGQNVTLSCEQNLNHDAMYWYRQDPGQGLRLIYYSQIVNDFQKGDIAEGYSVSREKKESFPLTVTSAQKNPTAFYLCASSIRPGTGTDTQYFGPGTRLTVL.

CDR3 sequence: CAWSTGGARIPEAFF. The CDR3 nucleotides are TGTGCCTGGAGTACTGGGGGGGCGCGGATTCCTGAAGCTTTCTTT. The chain couples TRBV30 to TRBJ1-1; tentative D call: TRBD1 (6 bases). V shed 2 bases and J shed 6 bases, with 19 bases lying between them. Germline lookup yields CDR1 GTSNPN and CDR2 SVGIG (reference sequence). There are 15 residues in the CDR3. The full variable domain, its missing parts supplied by reference TRBV30 and TRBJ1-1, is SQTIHQWPATLVQPVGSPLSLECTVEGTSNPNLYWYRQAAGRGLQLLFYSVGIGQISSEVPQNLSASRPQDRQFILSSKKLLLSDSGFYLCAWSTGGARIPEAFFGQGTRLTVV.

V is TRBV15 and J is TRBJ2-7; weak D call: TRBD1 (5 bases). Germline V gene data show CDR1 as LNHNV and CDR2 as YYDKDF (reference sequence). V was trimmed by 3 bases and J by 0 bases, leaving 6 bases between them. The CDR3 runs 13 residues. CDR3 sequence reads: CATSRDTSYEQYF. The CDR3 DNA reads TGTGCCACCAGCAGGGACACCTCCTACGAGCAGTACTTC.

This sequence joins TRBV5-1 and TRBJ2-2, with 8 bases fitting TRBD2. V dropped 4 bases and J dropped 4; count of bases not matched to a gene: 6. The CDR3 length is 15 residues. The germline V gene encodes CDR1 SGHRS and CDR2 YFSETQ. CDR3 amino acids: CASSPGGPSTGELFF. The CDR3 DNA reads TGCGCCAGCAGCCCGGGGGGGCCTTCCACCGGGGAGCTGTTTTTT.